Sequencing of this TCR beta chain was carried out in a study of CD8 T cells in Susac syndrome. Study findings and constraints: An acknowledgment was made by the study that its TCR sequencing and HLA analysis involved relatively few individuals.

The CDR3 totals 14 residues. With V trimmed by 2 bases and J by 6 bases, 8 bases remained unmatched. CDR1 and CDR2 (germline): SGDLS, YYNGEE. Random hexamers served to reverse transcribe about 0.5 to 1 ug RNA. Amplification of TCR beta CDR3 was carried out by immunoSEQ multiplex PCR, which covered 54 Vbeta and 13 Jbeta segments. TCRdb re-analysed the immunoSEQ multiplex PCR reads in MiXCR, keeping a single row per CDR3 protein. The sample includes some 150,000 distinct CDR3 sequences, over 95% of them seen just once. As for this clonotype: Antigen unknown.

The TCR was taken from a human donor with multiple sclerosis. This chain uses TRBV9 with TRBJ2-7, with TRBD1 matching over 7 bases. The sequenced sample consisted of CD8+ T cells from PBMCs. CDR3 bases: TGTGCCAGCAGCGTTCATGAAGGGGGCGGCGAGCAGTACTTC. This codes for CASSVHEGGGEQYF.